This TCR beta chain was identified during a study of early T cells in non-severe SARS-CoV-2 infection. The CDR3 spans 15 residues. Germline CDR1 reads SGHRS; CDR2 reads YFSETQ. Germline trimming cut 10 bases from V and 2 bases from J; bases unmatched to any gene: 12. This clonotype came up a few times. Each cDNA molecule carried a unique molecular identifier. One entry per CDR3 protein results from TCRdb running MiXCR on the 5' RACE reads. Of 45,000 to 55,000 distinct CDR3 sequences in the sample, around 10% were seen once. The chain recombines TRBV5-1 with TRBJ2-5, with 9 bases fitting TRBD1. The sequence was obtained from an adult who was a healthcare worker with PCR-confirmed SARS-CoV-2 infection or an uninfected control (not recorded which). Sequencing was performed on whole blood. In DNA, the CDR3 is TGCGCCTCATCCCGGGACAGGGTTGGGCAAGAGACCCAGTACTTC. This gives the protein CASSRDRVGQETQYF.